These 5 T cell receptor beta chains were all obtained from the same sample, sequenced in a study of blood T cell repertoires in COVID-19. Sequencing was performed with immunoSEQ multiplex PCR; in TCRdb, only in-frame clones are kept and a portion is missing. The sample has some 30,000 clones, about 89% seen once; the top ten hold roughly 13%. What was sequenced was peripheral blood. The receptor source for this set is a man aged 65 to 79 with active COVID-19.

V is TRBV3-1 (or the pseudogene TRBV3-2) and J is TRBJ2-3, with 11 bases identical to TRBD2. Germline CDR1 and CDR2: LGHDT and YNNKEL (reference sequence). The CDR3 sequence is 18 residues long. Germline trimming cut 1 base from V and 1 base from J; bases unmatched to any gene: 7. The CDR3 spells CASSQGLAGRGGTDTQYF. CDR3 bases: TGTGCCAGCAGCCAAGGACTAGCGGGAAGAGGGGGCACAGATACGCAGTATTTT.

The chain couples TRBV30 to TRBJ2-1, with 7 positions matching TRBD1. V lost 3 bases and J lost 12; bases outside the gene matches: 8. Germline V lookup: CDR1 GTSNPN, CDR2 SVGIG (reference sequence). The CDR3 has 12 residues. CDR3 DNA: TGTGCCTGGAGAACAGGGGTGGTAAGGCAGTTCTTC. Encoded protein: CAWRTGVVRQFF.

CDR3 DNA sequence: TGTGCCAGCAGTTATCGGGAGACGGGGACAGATACGCAGTATTTT. It translates to CASSYRETGTDTQYF. The rearrangement uses TRBV6-2 or TRBV6-3 and TRBJ2-3; possible D gene TRBD2, 6 bases. The CDR3 has 15 amino acids. CDR1 and CDR2 (germline): MNHEY, SVGEGT. Trimming pared 3 bases from V and 3 bases from J, leaving 13 bases between.

This chain joins TRBV28 and TRBJ2-5; perhaps TRBD2 as D (7 bases). Germline CDR1 reads MDHEN; CDR2 reads SYDVKM. V shed 6 bases and J shed 3 bases, with 20 bases lying between them. This CDR3 has 16 residues. CDR3 loop: CASSLVGGAGKETQYF. Here the CDR3 DNA reads TGTGCCAGCAGCTTAGTTGGGGGGGCCGGTAAAGAGACCCAGTACTTC.

This sequence joins TRBV6-7 and TRBJ2-1; D might be TRBD1 (5 bases). TRBV6-7 falls under the ORF class, with uncertain function. The CDR3 has 16 amino acids. Trimming left V 4 bases short and J 0 bases short, with 13 bases between. CDR3 nucleotide sequence: TGTGCCAGCAGTTCCCCGACAGCAAGCTCCTACAATGAGCAGTTCTTC. As protein: CASSSPTASSYNEQFF.